This T cell receptor (beta chain) was captured by sequencing in a study of control samples from healthy donors and cancer patients. TCRdb's table, derived via immunoSEQ multiplex PCR, lists solely in-frame clones and lacks some. The table for this sample gives 150,000 to 200,000 clones. Trimming pared 4 bases from V and 1 base from J, leaving 13 bases between. The CDR3 loop spans 15 amino acids. Germline CDR1 reads KGHSH; CDR2 reads LQKENI. V and J are TRBV18 and TRBJ2-5, with TRBD2 as a possible D gene (5 bases). The sequencing input was blood. This clonotype was sampled from a woman in her twenties or thirties in good health. The CDR3 protein is CASSLALAVQETQYF. The CDR3 DNA is TGTGCCAGCTCACTCGCCCTAGCCGTCCAAGAGACCCAGTACTTC. Filled out from reference TRBV18 and TRBJ2-5, the complete variable domain reads NAGVMQNPRHLVRRRGQEARLRCSPMKGHSHVYWYRQLPEEGLKFMVYLQKENIIDESGMPKERFSAEFPKEGPSILRIQQVVRGDSAAYFCASSLALAVQETQYFGPGTRLLVL.